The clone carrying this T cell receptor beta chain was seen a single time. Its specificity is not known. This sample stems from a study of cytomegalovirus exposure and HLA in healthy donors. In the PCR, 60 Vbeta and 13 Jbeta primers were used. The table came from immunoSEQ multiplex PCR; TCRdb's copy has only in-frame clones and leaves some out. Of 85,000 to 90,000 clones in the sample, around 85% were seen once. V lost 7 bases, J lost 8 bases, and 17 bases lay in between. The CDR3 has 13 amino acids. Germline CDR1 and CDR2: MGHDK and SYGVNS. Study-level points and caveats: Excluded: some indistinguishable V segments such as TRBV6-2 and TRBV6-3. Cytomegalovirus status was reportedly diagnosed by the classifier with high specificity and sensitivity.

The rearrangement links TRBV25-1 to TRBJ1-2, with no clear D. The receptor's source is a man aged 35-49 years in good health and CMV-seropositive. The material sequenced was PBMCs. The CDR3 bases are TGTGCCAGCATTGATAGGTCCTCGGGAGGCTACACCTTC. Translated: CASIDRSSGGYTF.